The entry that follows covers one TCR beta chain sequence. Its antigen is not identified. The sample belongs to a study of T cell responses to AZD1222 COVID-19 vaccine. Study-level background: Second-dose schedules of about 4 or about 12 weeks were combined.

The table came from immunoSEQ multiplex PCR; TCRdb's copy has only in-frame clones and leaves some out. The sample lists 90,000 to 120,000 clones; more than 90% were seen once. Study-level points and caveats: Unmutated variant regions are reportedly the target of nearly half of TCRs that are spike-specific. Females outnumbered males among donors, who were mostly white British; clonal diversity was possibly underestimated.

Sequencing was performed on peripheral blood, taken on day 0 of AZD1222 vaccination. The TCR comes from an adult in good health.

The CDR3 bases are TGTGCCAGCAGCCCTCTGTTAAGCCAAGAGACCCAGTACTTC. This encodes CASSPLLSQETQYF. V usage is TRBV3-1 (or the pseudogene TRBV3-2) and J usage is TRBJ2-5; D call uncertain. The CDR3 contains 14 residues. V lost 4 bases, J lost 1 base, and 10 bases lay in between. The germline gives CDR1 LGHDT, CDR2 YNNKEL (reference sequence).